This T cell receptor beta chain was documented in a study of T cell repertoires in cytomegalovirus infection. This CDR3 has 16 amino acids. Germline CDR1 and CDR2: MNHNS and SASEGT. V shed 5 bases, J shed 7 bases, and the junction held 6 bases outside the gene matches. Via MiXCR, TCRdb re-called the reads, giving one row per CDR3 protein. The sample has approximately 770,000 distinct CDR3 sequences, 25% to 30% seen once. This clonotype was seen only a few times. No antigen is known for it. Sequenced material: cultured CD8+ T cells from PBMCs, taken from culture after CMV antigen stimulation. This sequence joins TRBV6-1 and TRBJ2-1; 15 nucleotides match TRBD2. The clonotype originates from a human donor in good health (CMV status not recorded). Some clones in this sample may be carry-over from other donors' samples. Here the CDR3 DNA reads TGTGCCAGCAGTTTCGGGACTAGCGGGGGGTTAAATGAGCAGTTCTTC. Amino acids: CASSFGTSGGLNEQFF.